The clone carrying this T cell receptor beta chain was seen a few times. What it binds is unknown. This record comes from a study of T cell repertoires in cytomegalovirus infection. Study at large: From public TCR beta signatures came an indication of both CMV infection and matching HLA type.

Findings and limits, study-wide: Adding up the frequency of public TCR beta families identified people who carried CMV plus the relevant HLA. The study found HLA-C-restricted CMV-specific TCR beta clonotypes dominating the ex vivo response.

TCRdb reanalysed the reads using MiXCR and keeps one entry per CDR3 protein. The sample yields about 400,000 distinct CDR3 sequences, about a sixth seen once. The V end was cut by 4 bases, the J end by 2 bases, with 13 bases between. The CDR3 totals 15 residues. Germline assignment: CDR1 SGHAT and CDR2 FQDESV (reference sequence). The sample was PBMCs. This TCR was recovered from a human donor in good health (CMV status not recorded). Some clones in this sample may be carry-over from other donors' samples. This rearrangement joins TRBV11-1 to TRBJ2-3; TRBD2 is a possible D gene (6 bases). The CDR3 sequence is CASSSPGLTTDTQYF. The DNA for the CDR3 is TGTGCCAGCAGCTCCCCGGGACTGACCACAGATACGCAGTATTTT.